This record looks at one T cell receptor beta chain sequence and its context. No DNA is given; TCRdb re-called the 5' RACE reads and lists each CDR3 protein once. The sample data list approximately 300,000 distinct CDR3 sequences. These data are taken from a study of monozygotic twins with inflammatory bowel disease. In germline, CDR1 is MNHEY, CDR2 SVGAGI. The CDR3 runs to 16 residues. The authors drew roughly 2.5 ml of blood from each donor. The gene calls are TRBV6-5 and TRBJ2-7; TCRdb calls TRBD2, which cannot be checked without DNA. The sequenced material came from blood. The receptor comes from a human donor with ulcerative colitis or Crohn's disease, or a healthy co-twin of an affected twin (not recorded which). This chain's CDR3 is CASRRTRSSGGYEQYF.